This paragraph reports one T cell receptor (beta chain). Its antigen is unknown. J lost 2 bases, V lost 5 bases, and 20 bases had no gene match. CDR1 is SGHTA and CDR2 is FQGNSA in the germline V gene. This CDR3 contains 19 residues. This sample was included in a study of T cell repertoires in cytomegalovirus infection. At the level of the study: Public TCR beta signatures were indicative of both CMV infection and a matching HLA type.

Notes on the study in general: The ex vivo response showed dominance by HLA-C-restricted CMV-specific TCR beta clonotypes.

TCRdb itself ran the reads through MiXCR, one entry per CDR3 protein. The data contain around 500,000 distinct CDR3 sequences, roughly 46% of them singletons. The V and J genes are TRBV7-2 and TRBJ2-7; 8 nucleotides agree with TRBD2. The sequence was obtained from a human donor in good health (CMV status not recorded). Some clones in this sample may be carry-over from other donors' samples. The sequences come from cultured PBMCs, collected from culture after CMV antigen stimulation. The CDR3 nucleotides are TGTGCCAGCAGCCGACCGGTAGCGGGATTGGGGGGCTCACCCTACGAGCAGTACTTC. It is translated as CASSRPVAGLGGSPYEQYF. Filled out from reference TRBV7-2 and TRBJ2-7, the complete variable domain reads GAGVSQSPSNKVTEKGKDVELRCDPISGHTALYWYRQSLGQGLEFLIYFQGNSAPDKSGLPSDRFSAERTGGSVSTLTIQRTQQEDSAVYLCASSRPVAGLGGSPYEQYFGPGTRLTVT.